One sample yielded the 2 T cell receptor beta chains listed below, sequenced in a study of blood T cell repertoires in COVID-19. Sequenced by immunoSEQ multiplex PCR; TCRdb stores in-frame clones only, minus some. Seen here are about 230,000 clones, roughly 80% observed once, and the top ten hold roughly 7.9%. The source material was peripheral blood. All receptors come from a woman older than 75 with acute or convalescent COVID-19.

The rearrangement uses TRBV4-1 and TRBJ2-2; TRBD2 matches at 9 bases. The CDR3 is 17 residues long. CDR1 and CDR2 from the germline V gene are MGHRA and YSYEKL. V lost 4 bases to trimming and J lost 6 bases; unmatched junction nucleotides: 12. The CDR3 spells CASSRPPGTSPPGELFF. Here the CDR3 DNA reads TGCGCCAGCAGCCGTCCTCCCGGGACTAGCCCTCCCGGGGAGCTGTTTTTT.

This clone was seen just once. The chain joins TRBV4-1 to TRBJ2-7; D is perhaps TRBD1 (8 bases). This CDR3 comprises 16 residues. Germline lookup yields CDR1 MGHRA and CDR2 YSYEKL. The V gene lost 1 base and the J gene lost 7 bases, with 20 bases spanning the gap. CDR3 protein: CASSQGQGAGAWEQYF. Here the CDR3 DNA reads TGCGCCAGCAGCCAAGGCCAGGGGGCGGGAGCGTGGGAGCAGTACTTC.